The subject of this entry is one T cell receptor (beta chain). The antigen is not known. The sample comes from a study of shared clonotypes between healthy human individuals. The study, taken as a whole, reports: Sorted-subset sequencing was shown by rarefaction to be incomplete despite large depth. Clonotype sharing across several donors was observed for around 5.1% of naive CD4 clonotypes.

The assay ran at deep level. Sequencing was performed with immunoSEQ multiplex PCR; in TCRdb, only in-frame clones are kept and a portion is missing. The table has hundreds of thousands of clones, approximately 97% seen once. Per germline, CDR1 MGHRA and CDR2 YSYEKL. Trimming took off 1 base at V and 5 bases at J, with 17 bases between the two ends. This CDR3 is built from 16 residues. Sequencing was done on a sample of naive CD4+ T cells sorted from blood. Subset denoted: CD45RA+ positively selected. The receptor was isolated from a woman aged 25 to 39 in good health. The chain is built from TRBV4-1 and TRBJ1-1; weak D call: TRBD1 (5 bases). DNA for the CDR3: TGCGCCAGCAGCCAAGGACGGGGACGGGGAATAACTGAAGCTTTCTTT. Translation gives CASSQGRGRGITEAFF.